This TCR beta chain is from a study of cytomegalovirus exposure and HLA in healthy donors. Study-wide findings and caveats: Sequencing likely generated an artifact that appeared as a cluster of highly shared sequence variants.

About this clone: Antigen specificity is unknown.

Germline CDR1 reads MNHNS; CDR2 reads SASEGT. The CDR3 is 15 residues long. Germline trimming cut 3 bases from V and 8 bases from J; bases unmatched to any gene: 5. This PCR relied on a set of 60 Vbeta primers and 13 Jbeta primers. Generated by immunoSEQ multiplex PCR, the TCRdb table keeps only in-frame clones and is missing some. The profile shows approximately 170,000 clones, roughly four fifths of them singletons. The source of this sequence is a woman between 35 and 50 years old in good health and CMV-seronegative. The rearrangement uses TRBV6-1 and TRBJ2-1; 12 positions agree with TRBD2. The sequenced sample consisted of PBMCs. The CDR3 here is CASSELAGGPYEQFF. The CDR3 DNA sequence: TGTGCCAGCAGTGAGCTAGCGGGAGGGCCCTATGAGCAGTTCTTC.